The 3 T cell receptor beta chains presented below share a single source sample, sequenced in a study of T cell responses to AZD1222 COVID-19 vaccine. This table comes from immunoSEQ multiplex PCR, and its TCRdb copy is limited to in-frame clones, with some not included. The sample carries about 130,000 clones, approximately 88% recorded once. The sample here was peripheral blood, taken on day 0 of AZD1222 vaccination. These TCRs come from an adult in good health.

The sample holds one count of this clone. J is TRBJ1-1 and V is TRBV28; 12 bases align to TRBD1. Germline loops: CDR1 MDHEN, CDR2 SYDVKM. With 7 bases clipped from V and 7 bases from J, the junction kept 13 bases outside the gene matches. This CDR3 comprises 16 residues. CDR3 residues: CASTGTGGVGLGEAFF. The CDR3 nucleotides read TGTGCCAGCACCGGGACAGGGGGCGTTGGTTTGGGTGAAGCTTTCTTT.

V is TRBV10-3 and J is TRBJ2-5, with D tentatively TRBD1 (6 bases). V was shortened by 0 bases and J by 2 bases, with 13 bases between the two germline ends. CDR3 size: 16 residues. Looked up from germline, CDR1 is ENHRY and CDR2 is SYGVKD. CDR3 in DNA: TGTGCCATCAGTGAGTCTATCGGCAGGGGACAAGAGACCCAGTACTTC. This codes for CAISESIGRGQETQYF.

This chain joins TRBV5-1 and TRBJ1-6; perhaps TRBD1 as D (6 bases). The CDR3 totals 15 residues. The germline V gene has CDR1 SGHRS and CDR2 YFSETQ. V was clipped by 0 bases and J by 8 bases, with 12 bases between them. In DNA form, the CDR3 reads TGCGCCAGCAGCTTGGCCGGGGCAGGGGATTCACCCCTCCACTTT. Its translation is CASSLAGAGDSPLHF.